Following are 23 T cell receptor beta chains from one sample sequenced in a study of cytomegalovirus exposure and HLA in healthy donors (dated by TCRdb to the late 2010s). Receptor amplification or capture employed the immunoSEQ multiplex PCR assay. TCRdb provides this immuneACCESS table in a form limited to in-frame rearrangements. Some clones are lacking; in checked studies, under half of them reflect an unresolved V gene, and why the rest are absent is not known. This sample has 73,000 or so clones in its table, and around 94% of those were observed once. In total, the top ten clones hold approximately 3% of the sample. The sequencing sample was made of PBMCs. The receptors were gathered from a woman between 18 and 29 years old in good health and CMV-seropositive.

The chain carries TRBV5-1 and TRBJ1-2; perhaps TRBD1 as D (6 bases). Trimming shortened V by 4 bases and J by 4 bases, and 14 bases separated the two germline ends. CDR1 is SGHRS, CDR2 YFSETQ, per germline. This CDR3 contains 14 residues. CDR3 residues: CASSQGQLLYGYTF. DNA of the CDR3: TGCGCCAGCAGCCAAGGACAGTTACTCTATGGCTACACCTTC.

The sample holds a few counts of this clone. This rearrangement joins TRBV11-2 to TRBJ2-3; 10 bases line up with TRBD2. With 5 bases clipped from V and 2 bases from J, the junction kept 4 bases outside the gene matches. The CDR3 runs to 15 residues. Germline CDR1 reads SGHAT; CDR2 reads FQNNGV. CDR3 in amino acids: CASSELAGNTDTQYF. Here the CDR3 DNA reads TGTGCCAGCAGCGAACTAGCGGGGAACACAGATACGCAGTATTTT.

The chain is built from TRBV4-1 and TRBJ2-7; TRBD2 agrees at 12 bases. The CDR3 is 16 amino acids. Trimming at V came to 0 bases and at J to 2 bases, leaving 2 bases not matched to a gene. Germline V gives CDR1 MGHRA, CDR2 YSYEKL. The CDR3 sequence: CASSQDRTSGTYEQYF. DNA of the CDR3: TGCGCCAGCAGCCAAGATCGGACTAGCGGGACCTACGAGCAGTACTTC.

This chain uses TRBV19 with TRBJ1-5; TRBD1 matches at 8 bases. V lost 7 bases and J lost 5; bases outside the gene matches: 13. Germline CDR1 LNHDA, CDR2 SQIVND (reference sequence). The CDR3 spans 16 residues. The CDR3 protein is CASTTPRQGFYQPQHF. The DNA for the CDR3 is TGTGCCAGTACCACCCCCCGACAGGGGTTTTATCAGCCCCAGCATTTT.

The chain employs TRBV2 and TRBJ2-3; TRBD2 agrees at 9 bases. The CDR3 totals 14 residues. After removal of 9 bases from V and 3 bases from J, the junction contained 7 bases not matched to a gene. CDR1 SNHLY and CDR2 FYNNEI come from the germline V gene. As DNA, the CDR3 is TGTGCCAGTTCTAGCGGGGTAAAGACAGATACGCAGTATTTT. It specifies CASSSGVKTDTQYF.

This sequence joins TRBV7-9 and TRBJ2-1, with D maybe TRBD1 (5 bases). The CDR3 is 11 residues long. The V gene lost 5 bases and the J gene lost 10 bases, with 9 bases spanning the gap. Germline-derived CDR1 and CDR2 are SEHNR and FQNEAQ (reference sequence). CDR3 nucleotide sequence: TGTGCCAGCAGCCATCAGGGAGAGCAGTTCTTC. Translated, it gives CASSHQGEQFF.

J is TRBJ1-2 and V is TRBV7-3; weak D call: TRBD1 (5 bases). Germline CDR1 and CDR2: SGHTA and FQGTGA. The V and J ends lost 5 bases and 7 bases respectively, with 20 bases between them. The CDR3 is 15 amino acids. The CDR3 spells CASSPSGGSGGGYTF. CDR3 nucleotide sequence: TGTGCCAGCAGCCCCTCTGGGGGTTCCGGGGGTGGCTACACCTTC. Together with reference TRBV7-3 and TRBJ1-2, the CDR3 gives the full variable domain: GAGVSQTPSNKVTEKGKYVELRCDPISGHTALYWYRQSLGQGPEFLIYFQGTGAADDSGLPNDRFFAVRPEGSVSTLKIQRTERGDSAVYLCASSPSGGSGGGYTFGSGTRLTVV.

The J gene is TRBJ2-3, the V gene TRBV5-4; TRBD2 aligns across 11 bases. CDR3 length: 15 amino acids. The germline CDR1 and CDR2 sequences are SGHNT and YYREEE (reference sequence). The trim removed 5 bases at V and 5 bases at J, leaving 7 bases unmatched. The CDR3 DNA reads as TGTGCCAGCAGGTCCGGGACTAGCGGAGTAGATACGCAGTATTTT. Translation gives CASRSGTSGVDTQYF.

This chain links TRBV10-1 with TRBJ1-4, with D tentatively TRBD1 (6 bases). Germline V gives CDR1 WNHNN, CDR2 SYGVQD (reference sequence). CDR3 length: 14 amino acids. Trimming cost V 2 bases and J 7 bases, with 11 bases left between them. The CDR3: CASSETGSGEKLFF. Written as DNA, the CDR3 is TGCGCCAGCAGTGAGACAGGGTCTGGTGAAAAACTGTTTTTT.

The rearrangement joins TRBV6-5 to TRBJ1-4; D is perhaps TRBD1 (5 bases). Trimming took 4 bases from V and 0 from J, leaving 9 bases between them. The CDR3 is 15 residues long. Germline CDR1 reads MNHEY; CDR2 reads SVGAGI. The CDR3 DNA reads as TGTGCCAGCAGTTTGACAGATGCAACTAATGAAAAACTGTTTTTT. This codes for CASSLTDATNEKLFF.

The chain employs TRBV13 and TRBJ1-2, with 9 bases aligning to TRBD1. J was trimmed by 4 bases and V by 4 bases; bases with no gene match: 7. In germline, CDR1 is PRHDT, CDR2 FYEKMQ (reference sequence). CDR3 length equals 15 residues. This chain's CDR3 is CASSSRDREIYGYTF. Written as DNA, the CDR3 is TGTGCCAGCAGCTCCCGGGACAGGGAAATCTATGGCTACACCTTC.

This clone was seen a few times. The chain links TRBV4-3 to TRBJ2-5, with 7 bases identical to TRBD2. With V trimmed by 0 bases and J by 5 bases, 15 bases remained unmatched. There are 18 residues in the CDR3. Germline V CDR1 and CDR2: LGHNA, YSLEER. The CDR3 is CASSQDRSGRGPQETQYF. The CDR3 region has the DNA TGCGCCAGCAGCCAAGATCGAAGTGGGAGGGGACCCCAGGAGACCCAGTACTTC.

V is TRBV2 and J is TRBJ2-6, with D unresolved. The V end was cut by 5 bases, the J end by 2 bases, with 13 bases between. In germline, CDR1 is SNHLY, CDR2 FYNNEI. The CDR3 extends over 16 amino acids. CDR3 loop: CASSTVRFTGANVLTF. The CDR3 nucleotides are TGTGCCAGCAGTACAGTTCGTTTTACTGGGGCCAACGTCCTGACTTTC.

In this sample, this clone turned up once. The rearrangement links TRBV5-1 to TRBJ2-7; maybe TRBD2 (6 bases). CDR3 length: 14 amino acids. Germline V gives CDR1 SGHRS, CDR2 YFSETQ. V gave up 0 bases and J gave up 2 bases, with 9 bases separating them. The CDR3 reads CASSLDAGTYEQYF. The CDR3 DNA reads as TGCGCCAGCAGCTTGGACGCGGGGACCTACGAGCAGTACTTC.

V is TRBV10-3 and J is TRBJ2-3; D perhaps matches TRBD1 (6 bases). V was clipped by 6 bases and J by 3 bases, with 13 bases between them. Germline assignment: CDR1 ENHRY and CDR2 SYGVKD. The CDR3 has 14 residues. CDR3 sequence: CAISAQQGTDTQYF. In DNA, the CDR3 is TGTGCCATCAGCGCTCAACAGGGAACAGATACGCAGTATTTT.

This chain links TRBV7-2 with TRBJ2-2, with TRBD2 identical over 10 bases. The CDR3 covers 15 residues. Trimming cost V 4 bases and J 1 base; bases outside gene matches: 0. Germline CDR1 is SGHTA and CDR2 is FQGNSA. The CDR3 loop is CASSWTSGNTGELFF. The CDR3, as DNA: TGTGCCAGCAGCTGGACTAGCGGGAACACCGGGGAGCTGTTTTTT.

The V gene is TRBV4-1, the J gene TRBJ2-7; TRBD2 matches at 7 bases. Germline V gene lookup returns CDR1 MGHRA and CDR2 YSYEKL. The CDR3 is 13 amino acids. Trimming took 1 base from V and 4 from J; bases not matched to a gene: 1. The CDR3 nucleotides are TGCGCCAGCAGCCAAGGACTAGCTTACGAGCAGTACTTC. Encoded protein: CASSQGLAYEQYF.

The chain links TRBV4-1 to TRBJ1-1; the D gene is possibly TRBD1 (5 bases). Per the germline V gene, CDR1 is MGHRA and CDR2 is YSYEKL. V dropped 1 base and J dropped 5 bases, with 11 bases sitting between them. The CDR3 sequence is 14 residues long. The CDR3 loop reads CASSQGQGRTEAFF. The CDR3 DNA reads TGCGCCAGCAGCCAAGGTCAGGGAAGGACTGAAGCTTTCTTT.

CDR3 region: CASSATLGEGWGGVYF. CDR3 DNA sequence: TGTGCCAGCAGCGCAACCCTCGGGGAGGGATGGGGAGGAGTATATTTT. This chain connects TRBV9 to TRBJ1-3; no definite D call. This CDR3 is built from 16 residues. Deletions cut 3 bases from V and 14 bases from J, with 27 bases between. CDR1 is SGDLS and CDR2 is YYNGEE in the germline V gene.

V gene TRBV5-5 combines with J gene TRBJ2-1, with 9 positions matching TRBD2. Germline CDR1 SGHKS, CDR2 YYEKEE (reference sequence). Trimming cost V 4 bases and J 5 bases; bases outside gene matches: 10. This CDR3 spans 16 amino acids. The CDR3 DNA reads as TGTGCCAGCAGCCCTCAGCGCGGGAGGGCCCACAATGAGCAGTTCTTC. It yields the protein CASSPQRGRAHNEQFF. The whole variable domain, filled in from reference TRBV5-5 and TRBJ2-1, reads DAGVTQSPTHLIKTRGQQVTLRCSPISGHKSVSWYQQVLGQGPQFIFQYYEKEERGRGNFPDRFSARQFPNYSSELNVNALLLGDSALYLCASSPQRGRAHNEQFFGPGTRLTVL.

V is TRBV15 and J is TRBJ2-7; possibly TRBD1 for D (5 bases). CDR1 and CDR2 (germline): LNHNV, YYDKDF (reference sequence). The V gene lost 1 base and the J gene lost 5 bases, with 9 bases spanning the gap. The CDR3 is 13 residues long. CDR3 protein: CATSRAGYNEQYF. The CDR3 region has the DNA TGTGCCACCAGCAGAGCAGGGTATAACGAGCAGTACTTC.

CDR3 sequence: CASSYPTTRGWNEQFF. CDR3 sequence (DNA): TGTGCCAGCAGTTACCCCACGACCCGGGGGTGGAATGAGCAGTTCTTC. This chain links TRBV6-5 with TRBJ2-1; tentatively, D is TRBD2 (6 bases). From germline, CDR1 is MNHEY and CDR2 SVGAGI. The CDR3 extends over 16 amino acids. Trimming cost V 2 bases and J 7 bases, with 18 bases left between them.

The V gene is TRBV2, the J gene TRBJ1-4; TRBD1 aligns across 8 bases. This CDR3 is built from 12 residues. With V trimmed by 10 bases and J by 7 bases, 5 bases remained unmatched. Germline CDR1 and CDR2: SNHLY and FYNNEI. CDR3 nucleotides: TGTGCCAAGAGGACAGGGAGTGAAAAACTGTTTTTT. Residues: CAKRTGSEKLFF.